This entry is about one T cell receptor (beta chain). Antigen specificity is unknown. The PCR had 60 Vbeta and 13 Jbeta primers. Libraries were prepared by immunoSEQ multiplex PCR; TCRdb keeps only in-frame clonotypes and omits some of them. Of 150,000 to 200,000 clones in the sample, about 83% are singletons; the top ten hold 4.5% to 7.5%. These data come from a study of cytomegalovirus exposure and HLA in healthy donors. Study overall: Unique TCR beta sequences numbering about 100 million came from roughly 180 million T cells in an earlier analysis.

Study outcomes and limitations: Researchers reported in a later analysis that a missense DCLRE1C variant was tied to TCR beta V- and J-gene trimming. Relative to equally common others, HLA-associated TCR beta chains showed greater clonal expansion in a later analysis.

CDR1 and CDR2 from the germline V gene are MNHNS and SASEGT. This CDR3 is 11 amino acids long. Deletions cut 2 bases from V and 10 bases from J, with 8 bases between. Specimen: PBMCs. The V call is TRBV6-1, the J call TRBJ1-1; possible D gene TRBD1, 6 bases. This clonotype originated in a woman aged 25 to 39 in good health and CMV-seropositive. CDR3 sequence: CASSERGGAFF. The CDR3 DNA reads as TGTGCCAGCAGTGAACGAGGGGGAGCTTTCTTT.